The source of this T cell receptor beta chain is a study of HIV-infected children after antiretroviral therapy interruption. Study-level information: All children had CD4+ count above 500 and viral load below 50 copies/ml. Interruption group median age about 9.5 years; continuous group 7 to 8 years.

A 3' RACE protocol on RNA, with unique molecular identifiers, produced the TCR library. One entry per CDR3 protein, called by TCRdb with MiXCR from the 3' RACE reads. The repertoire includes 90,000 or so distinct CDR3 sequences, approximately 6.9% of them detected once, and more than 0.95% sits in the top ten. This CDR3 spans 15 amino acids. V was trimmed by 11 bases and J by 3 bases, leaving 17 bases between them. Germline CDR1 and CDR2: SNHLY and FYNNEI. Treatment defined: PENTA 11 planned treatment interruption arm or continuous ART arm. Only samples with at least 5 million viable PBMCs qualified. From thawed PBMCs, naive CD4+ CD45RA+ CD45RO- T cells were sorted. This clonotype occurred many times.

The chain carries TRBV2 and TRBJ1-6; D may be TRBD1 (5 bases). The TCR was taken from a pool of human donors with HIV. This specimen was CD45RA+ CD4+ T cells from PBMCs, pooled from several time points, taken from a donor given antiretroviral therapy, either interrupted or continuous. Described subset: naive CD4+ CD45RA+ CD45RO- T cells. Written as DNA, the CDR3 is TGTGCCCATAGGGAAGGGGATATCTATAATTCACCCCTCCACTTT. The encoded protein is CAHREGDIYNSPLHF. Using reference TRBV2 and TRBJ1-6 for the parts outside the CDR3, the full variable domain is EPEVTQTPSHQVTQMGQEVILRCVPISNHLYFYWYRQILGQKVEFLVSFYNNEISEKSEIFDDQFSVERPDGSNFTLKIRSTKLEDSAMYFCAHREGDIYNSPLHFGNGTRLTVT.